The present entry profiles one T cell receptor beta chain with its context. The germline V gene has CDR1 LNHDA and CDR2 SQIVND (reference sequence). The V gene lost 5 bases and the J gene lost 0 bases, with 19 bases spanning the gap. The CDR3 is 17 amino acids. The sample is drawn from a study of control samples from healthy donors and cancer patients. The protocol was immunoSEQ multiplex PCR, while the TCRdb copy is restricted to in-frame clones and leaves out a portion. The sample lists under 65,000 clones, approximately 90% occurring once. The sequence was obtained from a man aged 30 to 39 with colorectal cancer. The specimen was PBMCs. The chain joins TRBV19 to TRBJ1-1, with D possibly matching TRBD1 (6 bases). CDR3 in amino acids: CASSPRQGGLVNTEAFF. The CDR3 nucleotides read TGTGCCAGTAGTCCTCGTCAAGGGGGGCTGGTGAACACTGAAGCTTTCTTT.